Below, 20 T cell receptor beta chains from the same sample are listed, as sequenced in a study of T cell changes during pregnancy in multiple sclerosis. Assay used: immunoSEQ multiplex PCR; TCRdb lists only in-frame clones, some missing. The top ten hold roughly 0.54% of the sample, which has about 55,000 clones, more than 80% seen once. Sequenced material: CD4+ T cells from peripheral blood mononuclear cells, taken in the first trimester of pregnancy. The receptors shown here come from a female donor with multiple sclerosis, enrolled in a pregnancy study.

Concerning this clone itself: The junction shows a germline mismatch at one end, possibly a read error. The chain combines TRBV7-2 with TRBJ1-1; 8 nucleotides agree with TRBD1. CDR3 length equals 16 residues. Germline values: CDR1 SGHTA, CDR2 FQGNSA. The chain's CDR3 is CASSLAPGQAVLGAFF. The CDR3 region has the DNA TGTGCCAGCAGCCTAGCTCCGGGACAGGCTGTTTTGGGAGCTTTCTTT.

The chain couples TRBV27 to TRBJ1-6, with D hard to call. CDR1 and CDR2 (germline): MNHEY, SMNVEV (reference sequence). V gave up 0 bases and J gave up 7 bases, with 13 bases separating them. The CDR3 runs 16 residues. CDR3 protein: CASSLSLNFLNSPLHF. The CDR3 region has the DNA TGTGCCAGCAGTTTATCCTTGAATTTCCTAAATTCACCCCTCCACTTT.

The chain links TRBV5-6 to TRBJ2-7, with 11 bases identical to TRBD1. Germline V gene sequence: CDR1 SGHDT, CDR2 YYEEEE. The CDR3 consists of 15 residues. Trimming took 3 bases from V and 6 from J; bases not matched to a gene: 8. The CDR3 DNA reads TGTGCCAGCAGCTACCGGGACAGGGGGGTGGGCGAGCAGTACTTC. Amino acid sequence: CASSYRDRGVGEQYF.

The rearrangement joins TRBV6-6 to TRBJ1-3; D remains ambiguous. The CDR3 has 15 amino acids. The germline V gene encodes CDR1 MNHNY and CDR2 SVGAGI (reference sequence). V was cut by 2 bases and J by 1 base, with 9 bases left in between. CDR3 in DNA: TGTGCCAGCAGTTACGGCGGTATGTCTGGAAACACCATATATTTT. This gives the protein CASSYGGMSGNTIYF.

This chain links TRBV28 with TRBJ2-1; 7 bases line up with TRBD1. The length of the CDR3 is 12 residues. Trimming cost V 10 bases and J 8 bases; bases outside gene matches: 8. The germline V gene has CDR1 MDHEN and CDR2 SYDVKM. DNA for the CDR3: TGTGCCATCCGCCGACAGGGCTATGAGCAGTTCTTC. Its translation: CAIRRQGYEQFF.

The chain has TRBV5-4 and TRBJ2-6; D gene unclear. This CDR3 is 16 amino acids long. Germline loops: CDR1 SGHNT, CDR2 YYREEE (reference sequence). Trimming stripped 3 bases from V and 4 bases from J, with 14 bases between. DNA of the CDR3: TGTGCCAGCAGCTCAACGACTGCCGCCGGGGCCAACGTCCTGACTTTC. Protein product: CASSSTTAAGANVLTF.

The chain combines TRBV7-2 with TRBJ2-7; TRBD2 aligns across 11 bases. CDR3 length: 16 residues. V was pared by 1 base and J by 2 bases, with 4 bases of the junction left unmatched. The V gene's germline CDR1 is SGHTA and CDR2 FQGNSA. Written as DNA, the CDR3 is TGTGCCAGCAGCTTAGTGACTAGCGGGGCAACCTACGAGCAGTACTTC. This codes for CASSLVTSGATYEQYF.

The J gene is TRBJ2-3, the V gene TRBV2; TRBD1 agrees at 8 bases. Per germline, CDR1 SNHLY and CDR2 FYNNEI. The length of the CDR3 is 15 residues. The J segment lost 3 bases and the V segment lost 6 bases, leaving 8 bases of the junction unmatched. The CDR3 bases are TGTGCCAGCAGACCGTTCCGGGACAGGACAGATACGCAGTATTTT. Translated, it gives CASRPFRDRTDTQYF.

V usage is TRBV5-1 and J usage is TRBJ2-5; D is unclear. The CDR3 totals 11 residues. Looked up from germline, CDR1 is SGHRS and CDR2 is YFSETQ. Trimming removed 2 bases at V and 5 bases at J, with 4 bases between. In DNA form, the CDR3 reads TGCGCCAGCAGCTTACTCGAGACCCAGTACTTC. Its translation: CASSLLETQYF.

This clone was picked up a small number of times. The V and J genes are TRBV4-3 and TRBJ1-1; D not resolved. Between the trimmed V and J ends, which lost 0 bases and 1 base, there was a span of 6 bases. The CDR3 loop spans 14 amino acids. Germline V gene sequence: CDR1 LGHNA, CDR2 YSLEER. CDR3 residues: CASSQDSGNTEAFF. Written as DNA, the CDR3 is TGCGCCAGCAGCCAAGATTCGGGGAACACTGAAGCTTTCTTT.

The chain combines TRBV5-1 with TRBJ1-6; maybe TRBD1 (6 bases). Deletions cut 3 bases from V and 5 bases from J, with 9 bases between. Looked up from germline, CDR1 is SGHRS and CDR2 is YFSETQ. The CDR3 length is 14 residues. CDR3 amino acids: CASSSRQDNSPLHF. CDR3 in DNA: TGCGCCAGCAGCTCCCGACAGGATAATTCACCCCTCCACTTT.

In nucleotides, the CDR3 is TGTGCCAGCAGTTATTTCGGGGGGGCCATCACCGGGGAGCTGTTTTTT. The encoded protein is CASSYFGGAITGELFF. This sequence joins TRBV6-6 and TRBJ2-2; 8 bases align to TRBD2. J gave up 4 bases and V 3 bases, and 7 bases lay outside the gene matches. The CDR3 is made up of 16 amino acids. Germline V gene sequence: CDR1 MNHNY, CDR2 SVGAGI (reference sequence).

The genes are TRBV28 and TRBJ2-7, with 9 nucleotides matching TRBD2. The CDR3 sequence is 17 residues long. Germline V gene lookup returns CDR1 MDHEN and CDR2 SYDVKM. Trimming removed 4 bases from V and 4 bases from J; junction bases left unmatched: 14. The CDR3 sequence: CASSSYRAGGATYEQYF. The CDR3 DNA follows: TGTGCCAGCAGTTCATATCGTGCGGGGGGGGCCACTTACGAGCAGTACTTC.

The rearrangement joins TRBV7-3 to TRBJ2-5; tentative D call: TRBD2 (7 bases). This CDR3 is 13 amino acids long. Trimming took off 5 bases at V and 6 bases at J, with 13 bases between the two ends. Germline V CDR1 and CDR2: SGHTA, FQGTGA. The chain's CDR3 is CASSPGGRKTQYF. The CDR3 DNA reads as TGTGCCAGCAGCCCGGGGGGCAGGAAGACCCAGTACTTC. Variable domain in full (rest from reference TRBV7-3 and TRBJ2-5): GAGVSQTPSNKVTEKGKYVELRCDPISGHTALYWYRQSLGQGPEFLIYFQGTGAADDSGLPNDRFFAVRPEGSVSTLKIQRTERGDSAVYLCASSPGGRKTQYFGPGTRLLVL.

This clone has only a few counts. This CDR3 is CASSQQTNTEAFF. CDR3 sequence (DNA): TGTGCCAGCTCCCAACAGACGAACACTGAAGCTTTCTTT. The chain has TRBV18 and TRBJ1-1; the D is unclear. V gave up 6 bases and J gave up 1 base, with 9 bases separating them. The germline V gene has CDR1 KGHSH and CDR2 LQKENI. This CDR3 spans 13 amino acids. The entire variable domain, with the rest obtained from reference TRBV18 and TRBJ1-1, is as follows: NAGVMQNPRHLVRRRGQEARLRCSPMKGHSHVYWYRQLPEEGLKFMVYLQKENIIDESGMPKERFSAEFPKEGPSILRIQQVVRGDSAAYFCASSQQTNTEAFFGQGTRLTVV.

V is TRBV7-3 and J is TRBJ2-5; 8 nucleotides align to TRBD2. Germline lookup yields CDR1 SGHTA and CDR2 FQGTGA. This CDR3 has 16 amino acids. Trimming removed 1 base from V and 4 bases from J; junction bases left unmatched: 8. The CDR3: CASSLIPGGPGETQYF. CDR3 nucleotide sequence: TGTGCCAGCAGCTTAATTCCGGGAGGGCCAGGAGAGACCCAGTACTTC. The full variable domain, completed using reference TRBV7-3 and TRBJ2-5, is GAGVSQTPSNKVTEKGKYVELRCDPISGHTALYWYRQSLGQGPEFLIYFQGTGAADDSGLPNDRFFAVRPEGSVSTLKIQRTERGDSAVYLCASSLIPGGPGETQYFGPGTRLLVL.

The V call is TRBV27, the J call TRBJ2-1; weak D call: TRBD2 (6 bases). Trimming shortened V by 0 bases and J by 9 bases, and 12 bases separated the two germline ends. The CDR3 runs to 14 residues. Germline CDR1 reads MNHEY; CDR2 reads SMNVEV (reference sequence). The CDR3 sequence is CASSLSSRETEQFF. The CDR3 region has the DNA TGTGCCAGCAGTTTATCCTCCCGGGAGACTGAGCAGTTCTTC.

The V call is TRBV14, the J call TRBJ2-1; 10 bases are a match to TRBD1. V trimming: 5 bases; J trimming: 1 base; junction bases outside the gene matches: 11. Looked up from germline, CDR1 is SGHDN and CDR2 is FVKESK. The CDR3 consists of 18 residues. For the CDR3, the DNA is TGTGCCAGCAGCTCCGTCGGGACAGGGGTAAGGTCCTACAATGAGCAGTTCTTC. Its protein is CASSSVGTGVRSYNEQFF.

The rearrangement uses TRBV5-1 and TRBJ1-1; no clear D. Trimming left V 7 bases short and J 3 bases short, with 7 bases between. CDR3 length equals 11 residues. Per the germline V gene, CDR1 is SGHRS and CDR2 is YFSETQ. The CDR3 sequence is CASSSDTEAFF. Here the CDR3 DNA reads TGCGCCAGCTCGAGCGACACTGAAGCTTTCTTT.

In its sample, this clone was seen once. The V gene is TRBV10-3, the J gene TRBJ1-2; 8 nucleotides line up with TRBD1. CDR3 length equals 12 residues. The V segment lost 10 bases and the J segment 7 bases; nucleotides outside the gene matches: 8. The V gene's germline CDR1 is ENHRY and CDR2 SYGVKD. CDR3 loop: CATDGGQGGYTF. Here the CDR3 DNA reads TGTGCCACCGATGGAGGACAGGGTGGCTACACCTTC.